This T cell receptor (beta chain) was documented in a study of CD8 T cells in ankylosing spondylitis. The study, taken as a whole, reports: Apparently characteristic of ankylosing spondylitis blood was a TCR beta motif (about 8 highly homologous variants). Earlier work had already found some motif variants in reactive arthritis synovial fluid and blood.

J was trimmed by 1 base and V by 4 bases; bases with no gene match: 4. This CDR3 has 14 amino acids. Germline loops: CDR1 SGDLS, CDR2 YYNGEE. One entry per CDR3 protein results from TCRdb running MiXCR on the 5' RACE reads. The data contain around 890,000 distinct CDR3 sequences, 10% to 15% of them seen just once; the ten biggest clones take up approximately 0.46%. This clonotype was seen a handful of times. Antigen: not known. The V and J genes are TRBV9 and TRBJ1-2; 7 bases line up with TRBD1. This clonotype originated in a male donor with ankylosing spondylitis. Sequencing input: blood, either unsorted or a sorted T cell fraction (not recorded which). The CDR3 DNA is TGTGCCAGCAGCCTATGGGACAGTAACTATGGCTACACCTTC. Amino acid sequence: CASSLWDSNYGYTF.